The table lists the clone carrying this TCR beta chain with many counts. This sample was taken from a study of response to subunit inactivated influenza vaccine. TCRdb itself ran the RT-PCR reads through MiXCR, one entry per CDR3 protein. The sample holds some 480,000 distinct CDR3 sequences; over 9.5% are singletons and the top ten take roughly 12%. Per germline, CDR1 SEHNR and CDR2 FQNEAQ (reference sequence). CDR3 size: 13 residues. The V and J ends lost 6 bases and 5 bases, in that order; junction bases with no gene match: 0. The receptor comes from a man aged 50 or older who received an inactivated influenza vaccine. The V gene is TRBV7-9, the J gene TRBJ2-7; 14 positions agree with TRBD2. Sequencing used PBMCs from blood, obtained about 6 weeks after vaccination. The CDR3: CASRGLAGDEQYF. DNA for the CDR3: TGTGCCAGCAGGGGACTAGCGGGAGACGAGCAGTACTTC.